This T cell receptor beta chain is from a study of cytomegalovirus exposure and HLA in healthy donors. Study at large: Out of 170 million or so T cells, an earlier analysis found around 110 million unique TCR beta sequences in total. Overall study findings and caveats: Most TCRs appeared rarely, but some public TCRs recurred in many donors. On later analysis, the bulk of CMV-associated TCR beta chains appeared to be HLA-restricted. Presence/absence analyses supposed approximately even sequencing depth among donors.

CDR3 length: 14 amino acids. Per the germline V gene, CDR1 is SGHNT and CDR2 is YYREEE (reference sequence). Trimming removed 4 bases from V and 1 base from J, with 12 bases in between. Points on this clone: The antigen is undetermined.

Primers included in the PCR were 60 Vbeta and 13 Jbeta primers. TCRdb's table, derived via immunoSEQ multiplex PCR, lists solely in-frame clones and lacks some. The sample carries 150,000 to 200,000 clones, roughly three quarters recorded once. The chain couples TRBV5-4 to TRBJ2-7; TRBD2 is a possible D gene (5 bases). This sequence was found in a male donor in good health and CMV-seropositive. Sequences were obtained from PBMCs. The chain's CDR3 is CASSPAGLSYEQYF. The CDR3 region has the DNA TGTGCCAGCAGCCCCGCCGGACTTTCCTACGAGCAGTACTTC.